Below, 20 T cell receptor beta chains from the same sample are listed, as sequenced in a study of post-analysis software for immune sequencing data. Study findings and constraints: In patients, roughly five TRBV segments were more frequent than in controls, with TRBV5-6, TRBV5-1 and TRBV20-1 among them.

TCR beta cDNA libraries included unique molecular identifiers. TCRdb itself ran the PCR reads through MiXCR, one entry per CDR3 protein. In the table there are 750,000 to 900,000 distinct CDR3 sequences, about 43% of which are singletons. No antigens are known for them. Sequencing was carried out using blood. These receptors were collected from a girl aged 5-17 years with multiple sclerosis.

The chain links TRBV28 to TRBJ2-7; D assignment may be TRBD1 or TRBD2 (6 bases each). Gene TRBJ2-5 matches the end of the DNA better, so the J call may be wrong. The CDR3 extends over 14 amino acids. The germline V gene encodes CDR1 MDHEN and CDR2 SYDVKM. The CDR3 DNA sequence: TGTGCCAGCAGTTTAACGGGGGCCGGAGAGACCCAGTACTTC. It encodes CASSLTGAGETQYF.

The chain joins TRBV29-1 to TRBJ2-1, with 7 bases that match TRBD2. The germline V gene has CDR1 SQVTM and CDR2 ANQGSEA. The CDR3 consists of 15 residues. J was trimmed by 4 bases and V by 8 bases; bases with no gene match: 14. CDR3 sequence reads: CSIPPTGTTYNEQFF. The CDR3 DNA sequence: TGCAGCATCCCTCCGACCGGGACTACGTACAATGAGCAGTTCTTC.

The genes are TRBV10-3 and TRBJ2-7, with D uncertain. V lost 5 bases and J 4 bases, leaving 9 bases between the germline ends. This CDR3 is built from 12 residues. Germline V gives CDR1 ENHRY, CDR2 SYGVKD. In DNA form, the CDR3 reads TGTGCCATCAGTAACTCCACTTACGAGCAGTACTTC. Translating gives CAISNSTYEQYF.

This clonotype came up once. The CDR3 sequence: CASSLIIGTKETQYF. CDR3 coding DNA: TGTGCCAGCAGCTTAATAATAGGGACAAAAGAGACCCAGTACTTC. The chain couples TRBV7-9 to TRBJ2-5; a weak D match, TRBD1 (6 bases). Trimming took off 2 bases at V and 3 bases at J, with 13 bases between the two ends. The length of the CDR3 is 15 residues. Germline V gene sequence: CDR1 SEHNR, CDR2 FQNEAQ (reference sequence).

The V and J genes are TRBV7-2 and TRBJ2-7; D is ambiguous. This CDR3 comprises 12 residues. Per germline, CDR1 SGHTA and CDR2 FQGNSA. Trimming pared 1 base from V and 7 bases from J, leaving 8 bases between. Here the CDR3 reads CASSLVAREQYF. In DNA, the CDR3 is TGTGCCAGCAGCTTAGTGGCGAGGGAGCAGTACTTC.

The rearrangement joins TRBV6-5 to TRBJ1-1, with D perhaps TRBD1 (5 bases). The length of the CDR3 is 18 residues. V shed 2 bases and J shed 5 bases, with 24 bases lying between them. Germline CDR1 is MNHEY and CDR2 is SVGAGI. The CDR3 region is CASSYLLRRLGQLTEAFF. CDR3 sequence (DNA): TGTGCCAGCAGTTACCTACTACGCCGACTGGGGCAGCTAACTGAAGCTTTCTTT.

V usage is TRBV20-1 and J usage is TRBJ2-7, with 8 bases that match TRBD2. This CDR3 has 14 amino acids. Losses at the gene ends were 5 bases for V and 5 bases for J; bases not matched to a gene: 11. CDR1 DFQATT and CDR2 SNEGSKA come from the germline V gene (reference sequence). The CDR3 loop is CSAGGGRRGDEQYF. The CDR3 nucleotides read TGCAGTGCTGGAGGTGGACGGCGGGGGGACGAGCAGTACTTC.

V gene TRBV28 combines with J gene TRBJ2-5, with 8 bases lining up with TRBD2. This CDR3 has 16 amino acids. Germline V gives CDR1 MDHEN, CDR2 SYDVKM. The trim removed 3 bases at V and 5 bases at J, leaving 11 bases unmatched. CDR3 nucleotides: TGTGCCAGCAGTTTCCAACCGGGACTAGGCGGGGAGACCCAGTACTTC. Translating it yields CASSFQPGLGGETQYF.

The CDR3 is CASSPRGGDEQYF. The CDR3 nucleotides are TGTGCCAGCAGTCCCAGGGGAGGGGACGAGCAGTACTTC. This chain joins TRBV12-3 or TRBV12-4 and TRBJ2-7; a weak D match, TRBD2 (7 bases). The CDR3 totals 13 residues. V lost 5 bases, J lost 5 bases, and 13 bases lay in between.

This clonotype was seen more than once but under ten times. V usage is TRBV7-9 and J usage is TRBJ2-1; D is unclear. The CDR3 has 12 amino acids. V lost 2 bases to trimming and J lost 5 bases, with 4 bases between them. Looked up from germline, CDR1 is SEHNR and CDR2 is FQNEAQ (reference sequence). This CDR3 reads CASSLQNNEQFF. In DNA form, the CDR3 reads TGTGCCAGCAGCTTACAAAACAATGAGCAGTTCTTC.

CDR3 loop: CATNIGYGDTQYF. In DNA, the CDR3 is TGTGCCACCAACATTGGGTATGGGGATACGCAGTATTTT. The rearrangement links TRBV24-1 to TRBJ2-3; D unresolved. The CDR3 length is 13 residues. Trimming shortened V by 8 bases and J by 6 bases, and 14 bases separated the two germline ends. Per the germline V gene, CDR1 is KGHDR and CDR2 is SFDVKD.

This clonotype has a handful of counts. The chain combines TRBV9 with TRBJ2-3, with TRBD1 identical over 9 bases. Unmatched junction bases numbered 8, after V lost 0 bases and J lost 6 bases. Germline V gives CDR1 SGDLS, CDR2 YYNGEE. The CDR3 is 16 amino acids. This chain's CDR3 is CASSVGIGTGRDTQYF. The CDR3 nucleotides are TGTGCCAGCAGCGTAGGGATTGGGACAGGGAGGGATACGCAGTATTTT. Together with reference TRBV9 and TRBJ2-3, the CDR3 gives the full variable domain: DSGVTQTPKHLITATGQRVTLRCSPRSGDLSVYWYQQSLDQGLQFLIQYYNGEERAKGNILERFSAQQFPDLHSELNLSSLELGDSALYFCASSVGIGTGRDTQYFGPGTRLTVL.

This clonotype was counted between two and nine times. The V call is TRBV18, the J call TRBJ2-6; perhaps D is TRBD1 or TRBD2 (5 bases each). Germline CDR1 and CDR2: KGHSH and LQKENI. Trimming removed 3 bases from V and 0 bases from J, with 6 bases in between. This CDR3 is built from 15 residues. CDR3 amino acids: CASSPGTSGANVLTF. The CDR3 DNA reads as TGTGCCAGCTCACCGGGGACCTCTGGGGCCAACGTCCTGACTTTC. Together with reference TRBV18 and TRBJ2-6, the CDR3 gives the full variable domain: NAGVMQNPRHLVRRRGQEARLRCSPMKGHSHVYWYRQLPEEGLKFMVYLQKENIIDESGMPKERFSAEFPKEGPSILRIQQVVRGDSAAYFCASSPGTSGANVLTFGAGSRLTVL.

This clonotype was seen only a few times. J is TRBJ2-7 and V is TRBV7-6, with D unresolved. The V and J ends lost 1 base and 3 bases respectively, with 16 bases between them. This CDR3 has 16 amino acids. Germline-derived CDR1 and CDR2 are SGHVS and FNYEAQ. The CDR3 nucleotides read TGTGCCAGCAGCTTAGGGGTTTCGGACGGCCTCTACGAGCAGTACTTC. Its protein is CASSLGVSDGLYEQYF.

This clonotype has a single count. The chain has TRBV7-2 and TRBJ2-7; unclear D gene. CDR1 SGHTA and CDR2 FQGNSA come from the germline V gene. The CDR3 spans 14 residues. The germline V and J ends were trimmed by 3 bases and 0 bases, with 9 bases remaining between them. Here the CDR3 DNA reads TGTGCCAGCAGCTTGCGCCAGAACTCCTACGAGCAGTACTTC. It encodes CASSLRQNSYEQYF.

The rearrangement uses TRBV5-1 and TRBJ2-7; 8 nucleotides agree with TRBD1. CDR1 and CDR2 from the germline V gene are SGHRS and YFSETQ. Unmatched junction bases numbered 6, after V lost 4 bases and J lost 3 bases. This CDR3 is built from 14 residues. The chain's CDR3 is CASSPGQALYEQYF. In DNA, the CDR3 is TGCGCCAGCAGCCCGGGACAGGCCCTCTACGAGCAGTACTTC.

V is TRBV7-9 and J is TRBJ2-7; 9 nucleotides match TRBD1. Germline V gene lookup returns CDR1 SEHNR and CDR2 FQNEAQ (reference sequence). CDR3 length: 15 amino acids. After removal of 5 bases from V and 5 bases from J, the junction contained 10 bases not matched to a gene. CDR3 protein: CASSRGGDRVNEQYF. As DNA, the CDR3 is TGTGCCAGCAGCCGAGGAGGGGACAGGGTGAACGAGCAGTACTTC.

This chain uses TRBV5-6 with TRBJ1-2, with no clear D. CDR3 length: 16 amino acids. V was cut by 4 bases and J by 5 bases, with 21 bases left in between. Germline V gene data show CDR1 as SGHDT and CDR2 as YYEEEE. In DNA, the CDR3 is TGTGCCAGCAGCCTATCCGGACGGATAAGGGATTATGGCTACACCTTC. Translated: CASSLSGRIRDYGYTF.

The J gene is TRBJ2-5, the V gene TRBV5-1, with 14 positions matching TRBD2. In germline, CDR1 is SGHRS, CDR2 YFSETQ. The ends lost 4 bases at V and 11 bases at J; junction bases unmatched: 10. This CDR3 has 15 residues. The CDR3 is CASSPSGLAGEEQYF. The CDR3 nucleotides are TGCGCCAGCAGCCCATCGGGACTAGCGGGAGAGGAGCAGTACTTC.

The chain combines TRBV7-2 with TRBJ2-5, with a tentative D call TRBD1 (5 bases). The J call is in doubt because the DNA end fits TRBJ2-7 better. The CDR3 covers 15 residues. Per the germline V gene, CDR1 is SGHTA and CDR2 is FQGNSA. This CDR3 reads CASFDAAGPTYEQYF. The CDR3 bases are TGTGCCAGCTTTGATGCGGCAGGGCCGACCTACGAGCAGTACTTC.